Described below is a single T cell receptor (beta chain) sequence and its context. What it binds is unknown. The CDR3 extends over 15 amino acids. Germline lookup yields CDR1 SGHTA and CDR2 FQGNSA. Trimming took off 3 bases at V and 0 bases at J, with 9 bases between the two ends. Only in-frame clones appear in the TCRdb table, and some are missing; sequencing was by immunoSEQ multiplex PCR. Among roughly 80,000 clones listed, 70% to 90% were seen once. The data belong to a study of OX40 agonist ivuxolimab in advanced cancers. Study-level background: Treatment received earlier with anti-PD-1, anti-PD-L1 or anti-CTLA-4 agents was allowed, and 40% had some.

General study results and limits: Circulating CD4+ and CD8+ T cells showed clonal expansion by week 6 at 0.1 to 3.0 mg/kg.

The rearrangement uses TRBV7-2 and TRBJ1-3, with a weak D call TRBD1 (6 bases). The specimen comprised CD4+ or CD8+ T cells sorted from blood, sampled in a trial of the OX40 agonist ivuxolimab. The receptor comes from an adult with an advanced solid tumor such as melanoma, head and neck, liver or kidney cancer. The CDR3 protein is CASSFRDNSGNTIYF. The CDR3 DNA reads as TGTGCCAGCAGCTTCCGGGACAACTCTGGAAACACCATATATTTT.